A single sample gave rise to the 21 T cell receptor beta chains below, sequenced in a study of T cell repertoires in cytomegalovirus infection. One entry per CDR3 protein results from TCRdb running MiXCR on the reads. The repertoire includes about 180,000 distinct CDR3 sequences, about 15% of them detected once, and roughly 30% sits in the top ten. Sequencing used PBMCs. The source of these receptors is a human donor in good health (CMV status not recorded). Some clones in this sample may be carry-over from other donors' samples.

The DNA for the CDR3 is TGTGCCAGCAGCCAGCCGCGAGGGCACTACACCTTC. Translating it yields CASSQPRGHYTF. The genes are TRBV3-1 and TRBJ1-2; D call uncertain. V was shortened by 3 bases and J by 10 bases, with 12 bases between the two germline ends. The germline V gene has CDR1 LGHDT and CDR2 YNNKEL (reference sequence). The CDR3 is 12 residues long.

This clonotype was detected many times. The DNA of the CDR3 is TGTGCCAGCAGCCTACCCTCGGGAACGGGTGGCTACACCTTC. Residues: CASSLPSGTGGYTF. The chain combines TRBV7-2 with TRBJ1-2; no clear D. Germline CDR1 SGHTA, CDR2 FQGNSA. The length of the CDR3 is 14 residues. V lost 5 bases, J lost 7 bases, and 17 bases lay in between.

This clonotype was found many times. The rearrangement links TRBV27 to TRBJ2-2, with unresolved D. The CDR3 covers 13 residues. Germline CDR1 and CDR2: MNHEY and SMNVEV (reference sequence). The V gene lost 2 bases and the J gene lost 1 base, with 2 bases spanning the gap. The CDR3 bases are TGTGCCAGCAGTTTACTGAACACCGGGGAGCTGTTTTTT. Its translation: CASSLLNTGELFF.

The rearrangement links TRBV6-2 or TRBV6-3 to TRBJ2-7; D possibly uses TRBD1 or TRBD2 (5 bases each). Trimming took 2 bases from V and 0 from J, leaving 20 bases between them. This CDR3 contains 18 residues. Germline CDR1 MNHEY, CDR2 SVGEGT. The CDR3 DNA reads as TGTGCCAGCAGTTACGGACTCCGCAAAGGACACCTCTCCTACGAGCAGTACTTC. Its protein is CASSYGLRKGHLSYEQYF.

This clonotype showed up many times. J is TRBJ1-5 and V is TRBV28; D is ambiguous. The CDR3 is made up of 15 amino acids. V lost 3 bases and J 7 bases, leaving 16 bases between the germline ends. Germline-derived CDR1 and CDR2 are MDHEN and SYDVKM. As DNA, the CDR3 is TGTGCCAGCAGTTTTTCAGGCTCTCGAGGGCAGCCCCAGCATTTT. Translation: CASSFSGSRGQPQHF.

This chain uses TRBV6-1 with TRBJ2-7; 8 nucleotides line up with TRBD1. Germline loops: CDR1 MNHNS, CDR2 SASEGT. The V segment lost 6 bases and the J segment 3 bases; nucleotides outside the gene matches: 7. The CDR3 extends over 14 amino acids. The CDR3 spells CASSPTGASYEQYF. As DNA, the CDR3 is TGTGCCAGCAGCCCGACAGGGGCTAGCTACGAGCAGTACTTC.

The chain carries TRBV10-3 and TRBJ1-5; D call uncertain. Germline V gives CDR1 ENHRY, CDR2 SYGVKD. The CDR3 covers 14 residues. Trimming cost V 3 bases and J 2 bases, with 8 bases left between them. CDR3 region: CAISDNWGNQPQHF. CDR3 nucleotide sequence: TGTGCCATCAGTGATAATTGGGGCAATCAGCCCCAGCATTTT.

The V and J genes are TRBV5-5 and TRBJ1-4; D not certain. Germline-derived CDR1 and CDR2 are SGHKS and YYEKEE (reference sequence). The CDR3 has 13 amino acids. Trimming pared 0 bases from V and 7 bases from J, leaving 7 bases between. CDR3 nucleotides: TGTGCCAGCAGCTTGGGCAGTCCTGAAAAACTGTTTTTT. Its translation: CASSLGSPEKLFF.

This clonotype was picked up many times. The chain joins TRBV28 to TRBJ2-1, with 7 nucleotides matching TRBD1. Germline values: CDR1 MDHEN, CDR2 SYDVKM. V lost 3 bases and J lost 2; bases outside the gene matches: 7. The CDR3 loop spans 16 amino acids. The CDR3 loop reads CASSFGQVGTYNEQFF. As DNA, the CDR3 is TGTGCCAGCAGTTTCGGACAGGTCGGCACCTACAATGAGCAGTTCTTC.

This clonotype was seen at least ten times. This rearrangement joins TRBV11-1 to TRBJ2-5, with D possibly being TRBD1 (6 bases). The CDR3 contains 13 residues. V shed 5 bases and J shed 3 bases, with 10 bases lying between them. Germline V lookup: CDR1 SGHAT, CDR2 FQDESV (reference sequence). CDR3 nucleotide sequence: TGTGCCAGCAGCCCCCCAGGGGAAGAGACCCAGTACTTC. Residues: CASSPPGEETQYF.

A word on this clonotype: Without the conserved terminal phenylalanine or tryptophan, this CDR3 likely stems from a read error. V usage is TRBV5-3 and J usage is TRBJ2-3; the match to TRBD2 covers 13 bases. TRBV5-3 falls under the ORF class, with uncertain function. The CDR3 sequence is 15 residues long. In DNA form, the CDR3 reads TGTGCCAGCAGCTTGACTAGCGGGGGGCAAGATACGCAGTATTTA. This translates into CASSLTSGGQDTQYL.

The chain has TRBV29-1 and TRBJ2-7; 8 bases fit TRBD1. V trimming: 6 bases; J trimming: 1 base; junction bases outside the gene matches: 5. The germline V gene encodes CDR1 SQVTM and CDR2 ANQGSEA. The CDR3 is made up of 13 amino acids. CDR3 DNA sequence: TGCAGCGTCATGACAGGGGTTTCCTACGAGCAGTACTTC. Encoded protein: CSVMTGVSYEQYF.

Ten or more counts support this clonotype. The chain employs TRBV7-2 and TRBJ1-3, with D hard to call. V was shortened by 5 bases and J by 0 bases, with 11 bases between the two germline ends. Germline assignment: CDR1 SGHTA and CDR2 FQGNSA. The CDR3 totals 15 residues. CDR3 loop: CASSPALSSGNTIYF. The CDR3 DNA follows: TGTGCCAGCAGCCCGGCCCTGAGCTCTGGAAACACCATATATTTT.

At least ten counts were recorded for this clonotype. The CDR3 sequence: CASSPASYNEQFF. The CDR3 nucleotides read TGTGCCAGCAGCCCCGCGTCCTACAATGAGCAGTTCTTC. The V call is TRBV7-8, the J call TRBJ2-1; D gene uncertain. Looked up from germline, CDR1 is SGHVS and CDR2 is FQNEAQ. Trimming cost V 5 bases and J 1 base, with 6 bases left between them. The CDR3 sequence is 13 residues long.

This clonotype was observed at least ten times. The V call is TRBV7-2, the J call TRBJ2-7; 10 nucleotides line up with TRBD2. Germline values: CDR1 SGHTA, CDR2 FQGNSA. The CDR3 is 15 amino acids. V lost 6 bases to trimming and J lost 2 bases; unmatched junction nucleotides: 7. For the CDR3, the DNA is TGTGCCAGCAGTTCCTTAGCGGGAGGCGCCTACGAGCAGTACTTC. Protein product: CASSSLAGGAYEQYF.

The J gene is TRBJ2-7, the V gene TRBV19, with 9 bases fitting TRBD1. J lost 3 bases, V lost 6 bases, and 9 bases had no gene match. Germline CDR1 and CDR2: LNHDA and SQIVND (reference sequence). The CDR3 consists of 15 residues. The chain's CDR3 is CASRAGTGTFYEQYF. In DNA form, the CDR3 reads TGTGCCAGTAGGGCCGGGACAGGGACGTTCTACGAGCAGTACTTC.

This clonotype occurred a few times. The chain joins TRBV6-4 to TRBJ1-5; D is uncertain. V was cut by 4 bases and J by 2 bases, with 18 bases left in between. The CDR3 extends over 17 amino acids. The germline V gene encodes CDR1 MRHNA and CDR2 SNTAGT. In DNA form, the CDR3 reads TGTGCCAGCAGTGTCGCTTTCGACCCCGAAGGCAATCAGCCCCAGCATTTT. Translated, it gives CASSVAFDPEGNQPQHF.

The sample holds many counts of this clonotype. The chain couples TRBV7-9 to TRBJ2-1, with a tentative D call TRBD2 (6 bases). Germline CDR1 and CDR2: SEHNR and FQNEAQ (reference sequence). The CDR3 runs 14 residues. Between the trimmed V and J ends, which lost 5 bases and 3 bases, there was a span of 11 bases. CDR3 DNA sequence: TGTGCCAGCAGCCGGGACTGGGGCTACAATGAGCAGTTCTTC. Its protein is CASSRDWGYNEQFF.

This clonotype turned up a few times. The rearrangement links TRBV29-1 to TRBJ1-4; 8 bases align to TRBD1. Germline trimming cut 4 bases from V and 7 bases from J; bases unmatched to any gene: 5. The CDR3 is made up of 13 amino acids. Germline CDR1 is SQVTM and CDR2 is ANQGSEA. The CDR3 DNA sequence: TGCAGCGTTGCTCGGGACAGGAGTGAAAAACTGTTTTTT. This codes for CSVARDRSEKLFF.

V gene TRBV14 combines with J gene TRBJ2-5; a weak D match, TRBD2 (5 bases). Per the germline V gene, CDR1 is SGHDN and CDR2 is FVKESK. The V end was cut by 8 bases, the J end by 2 bases, with 12 bases between. The CDR3 covers 13 residues. As DNA, the CDR3 is TGTGCCAGCTCCCGGACTTTGCAAGAGACCCAGTACTTC. Protein product: CASSRTLQETQYF.

This clonotype was detected a few times. The V gene is TRBV12-5, the J gene TRBJ1-5; 9 nucleotides match TRBD1. J gave up 3 bases and V 5 bases, and 5 bases lay outside the gene matches. This CDR3 spans 15 amino acids. Per the germline V gene, CDR1 is LGHNT and CDR2 is FRNRAP. Written as DNA, the CDR3 is TGTGCTAGTGGTGTGGGACAGGGCTACAATCAGCCCCAGCATTTT. Translating it yields CASGVGQGYNQPQHF. The full variable domain, completed using reference TRBV12-5 and TRBJ1-5, is DARVTQTPRHKVTEMGQEVTMRCQPILGHNTVFWYRQTMMQGLELLAYFRNRAPLDDSGMPKDRFSAEMPDATLATLKIQPSEPRDSAVYFCASGVGQGYNQPQHFGDGTRLSIL.